The 5 T cell receptor beta chains in this list originate from one sample, sequenced in a study of CD8 T cells in ankylosing spondylitis. Findings and limits, study-wide: Blood from ankylosing spondylitis patients appeared to carry a characteristic roughly eight-variant TCR beta motif.

Antigen specificity for these receptors is unknown. TCRdb fed the 5' RACE reads into MiXCR, producing one record per CDR3 protein. The sample lists under 250,000 distinct CDR3 sequences, approximately 7.3% occurring once. The sequenced material came from blood, either unsorted or a sorted T cell fraction (not recorded which). All receptors derive from a male donor with ankylosing spondylitis.

This clonotype showed up many times. DNA of the CDR3: TGTGCCAGCAGCTTGGGGACTAGGTATTACAATGAGCAGTTCTTC. Encoded protein: CASSLGTRYYNEQFF. The V gene is TRBV5-6, the J gene TRBJ2-1; 7 bases are shared with TRBD2. V dropped 0 bases and J dropped 4; count of bases not matched to a gene: 4. CDR1 and CDR2 from the germline V gene are SGHDT and YYEEEE. The CDR3 is made up of 15 amino acids. The variable domain in full, with the rest retrieved from reference TRBV5-6 and TRBJ2-1, is DAGVTQSPTHLIKTRGQQVTLRCSPKSGHDTVSWYQQALGQGPQFIFQYYEEEERQRGNFPDRFSGHQFPNYSSELNVNALLLGDSALYLCASSLGTRYYNEQFFGPGTRLTVL.

As regards this clonotype: Its ends do not fully match the called genes, so a read error is possible. This rearrangement joins TRBV13 to TRBJ2-7; D call uncertain. The length of the CDR3 is 14 residues. Germline V gene data show CDR1 as PRHDT and CDR2 as FYEKMQ (reference sequence). CDR3 sequence (DNA): TGTGCCACCAGCCCAGAGACCGGCCACTACGAGCAGTACTTC. Translating gives CATSPETGHYEQYF.

This clonotype was seen ten or more times. The rearrangement uses TRBV6-1 and TRBJ2-7; TRBD2 matches at 9 bases. Germline loops: CDR1 MNHNS, CDR2 SASEGT. This CDR3 is 17 amino acids long. Losses at the gene ends were 2 bases for V and 1 base for J; bases not matched to a gene: 9. CDR3 nucleotides: TGTGCCAGCAGTGAATTGGAACTAGCGGGCGTATCCTACGAGCAGTACTTC. It specifies CASSELELAGVSYEQYF.

This clonotype was seen repeatedly, ten times or more. The rearrangement uses TRBV7-9 and TRBJ2-2; the D call may be TRBD1 or TRBD2 (5 bases each). V lost 1 base and J 0 bases, leaving 6 bases between the germline ends. The CDR3 runs 15 residues. CDR1 SEHNR and CDR2 FQNEAQ come from the germline V gene (reference sequence). The CDR3 loop reads CASSLGGANTGELFF. CDR3 in DNA: TGTGCCAGCAGCTTAGGAGGGGCGAACACCGGGGAGCTGTTTTTT. Full variable domain (missing parts from reference TRBV7-9 and TRBJ2-2): DTGVSQNPRHKITKRGQNVTFRCDPISEHNRLYWYRQTLGQGPEFLTYFQNEAQLEKSRLLSDRFSAERPKGSFSTLEIQRTEQGDSAMYLCASSLGGANTGELFFGEGSRLTVL.

This clonotype was detected ten times or more. J is TRBJ2-2 and V is TRBV4-3, with no clear D. Trimming shortened V by 0 bases and J by 1 base, and 6 bases separated the two germline ends. This CDR3 is built from 15 residues. Looked up from germline, CDR1 is LGHNA and CDR2 is YSLEER. DNA for the CDR3: TGCGCCAGCAGCCAAGATCGCGGGAACACCGGGGAGCTGTTTTTT. Translation gives CASSQDRGNTGELFF.